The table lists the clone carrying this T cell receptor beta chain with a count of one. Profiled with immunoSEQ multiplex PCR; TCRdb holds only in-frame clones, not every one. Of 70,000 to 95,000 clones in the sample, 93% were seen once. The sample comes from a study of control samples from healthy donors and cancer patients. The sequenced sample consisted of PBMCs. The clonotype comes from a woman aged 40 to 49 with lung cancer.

The DNA of the CDR3 is TGTGCCAGCAGTCGGCTAGCGGGGGCGGGATCCGGCACAGATACGCAGTATTTT. Its translation: CASSRLAGAGSGTDTQYF. The chain is built from TRBV27 and TRBJ2-3; the match to TRBD2 covers 10 bases. The V gene end was trimmed by 5 bases and the J gene end by 1 base; junction bases not matched to a gene: 12. The germline CDR1 and CDR2 sequences are MNHEY and SMNVEV (reference sequence). This CDR3 is 18 amino acids long.